This T cell receptor (beta chain) originates from a study of tumor and adjacent non-tumor tissue in lung cancer. About this clonotype: An end of the junction differs from the germline gene, which may be a read error.

The template was RNA from unsorted bulk tissue. This non-tumor lung sample came from over 3 cm beyond the tumor edge. TCRbeta libraries were built with three rounds of nested PCR, modified from ARM-PCR. TCRdb re-called the multiplex PCR reads with MiXCR, one entry per CDR3 protein. The sample consists of 100,000 or so distinct CDR3 sequences, 80% of them appearing once. Germline loops: CDR1 SEHNR, CDR2 FQNEAQ (reference sequence). The CDR3 runs 14 residues. This rearrangement joins TRBV7-9 to TRBJ2-3; perhaps D is TRBD1 or TRBD2 (5 bases each). The sequence derives from a man in his fifties or sixties with small cell lung cancer. The sequencing input was distant non-tumor lung tissue. CDR3 coding DNA: TGTGCCAGCAGCTACTGGGACCAACCCAAAGTGCAGTACTTT. Its protein is CASSYWDQPKVQYF.